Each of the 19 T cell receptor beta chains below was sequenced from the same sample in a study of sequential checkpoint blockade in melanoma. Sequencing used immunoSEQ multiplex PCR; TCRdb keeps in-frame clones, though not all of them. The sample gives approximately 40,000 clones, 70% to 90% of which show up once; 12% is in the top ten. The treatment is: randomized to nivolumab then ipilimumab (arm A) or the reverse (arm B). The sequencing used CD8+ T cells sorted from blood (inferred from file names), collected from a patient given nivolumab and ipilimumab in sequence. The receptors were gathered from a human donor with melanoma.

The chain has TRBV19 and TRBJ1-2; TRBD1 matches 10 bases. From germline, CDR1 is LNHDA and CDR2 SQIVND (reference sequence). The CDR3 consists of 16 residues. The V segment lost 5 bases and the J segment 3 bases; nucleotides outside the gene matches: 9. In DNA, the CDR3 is TGTGCCAGTAGTCATGGAGCCGGGACAGGGGACTATGGCTACACCTTC. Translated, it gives CASSHGAGTGDYGYTF.

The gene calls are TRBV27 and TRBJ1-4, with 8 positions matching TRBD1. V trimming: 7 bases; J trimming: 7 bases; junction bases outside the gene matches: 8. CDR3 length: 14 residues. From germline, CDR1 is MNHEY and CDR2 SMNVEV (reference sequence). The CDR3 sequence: CASTSGQGREKLFF. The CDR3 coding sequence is TGTGCCAGCACCTCCGGACAGGGACGTGAAAAACTGTTTTTT. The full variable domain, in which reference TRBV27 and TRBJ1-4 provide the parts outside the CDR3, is EAQVTQNPRYLITVTGKKLTVTCSQNMNHEYMSWYRQDPGLGLRQIYYSMNVEVTDKGDVPEGYKVSRKEKRNFPLILESPSPNQTSLYFCASTSGQGREKLFFGSGTQLSVL.

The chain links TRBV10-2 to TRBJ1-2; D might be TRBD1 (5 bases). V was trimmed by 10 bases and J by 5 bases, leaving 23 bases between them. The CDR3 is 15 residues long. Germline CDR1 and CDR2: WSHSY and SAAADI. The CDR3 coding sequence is TGCGCCACCGGGGGGGAGGGCCCTCCCCCGTATGGCTACACCTTC. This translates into CATGGEGPPPYGYTF.

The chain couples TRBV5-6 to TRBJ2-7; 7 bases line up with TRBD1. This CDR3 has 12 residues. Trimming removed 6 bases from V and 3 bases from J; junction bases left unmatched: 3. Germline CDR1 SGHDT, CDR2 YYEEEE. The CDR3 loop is CASTRDSYEQYF. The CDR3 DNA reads TGTGCCAGCACCCGGGACAGCTACGAGCAGTACTTC.

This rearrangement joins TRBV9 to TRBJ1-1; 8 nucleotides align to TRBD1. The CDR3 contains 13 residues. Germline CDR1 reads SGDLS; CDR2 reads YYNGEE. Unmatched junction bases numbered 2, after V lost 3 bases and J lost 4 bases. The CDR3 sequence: CASSAGTGTEAFF. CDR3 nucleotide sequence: TGTGCCAGCAGCGCCGGGACAGGCACTGAAGCTTTCTTT. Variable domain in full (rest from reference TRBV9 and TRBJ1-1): DSGVTQTPKHLITATGQRVTLRCSPRSGDLSVYWYQQSLDQGLQFLIQYYNGEERAKGNILERFSAQQFPDLHSELNLSSLELGDSALYFCASSAGTGTEAFFGQGTRLTVV.

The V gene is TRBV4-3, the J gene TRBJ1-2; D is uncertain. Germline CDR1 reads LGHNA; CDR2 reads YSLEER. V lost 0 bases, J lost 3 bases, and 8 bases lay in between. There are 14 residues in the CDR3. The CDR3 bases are TGCGCCAGCAGCCAAGACGACGGAGACTATGGCTACACCTTC. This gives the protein CASSQDDGDYGYTF.

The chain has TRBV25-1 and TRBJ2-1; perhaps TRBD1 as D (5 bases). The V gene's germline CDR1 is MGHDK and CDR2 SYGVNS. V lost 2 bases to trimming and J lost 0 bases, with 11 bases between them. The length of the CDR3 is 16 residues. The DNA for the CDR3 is TGTGCCAGCAGTGAAACAGCCAGGGCCTCCTACAATGAGCAGTTCTTC. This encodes CASSETARASYNEQFF.

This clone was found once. The CDR3 reads CASSPPGTGYGEQFF. CDR3 sequence (DNA): TGTGCCAGCAGCCCCCCCGGGACAGGGTATGGTGAGCAGTTCTTC. J is TRBJ2-1 and V is TRBV7-9, with 9 bases that match TRBD1. The CDR3 has 15 residues. V lost 5 bases to trimming and J lost 9 bases; unmatched junction nucleotides: 11. Germline assignment: CDR1 SEHNR and CDR2 FQNEAQ (reference sequence).

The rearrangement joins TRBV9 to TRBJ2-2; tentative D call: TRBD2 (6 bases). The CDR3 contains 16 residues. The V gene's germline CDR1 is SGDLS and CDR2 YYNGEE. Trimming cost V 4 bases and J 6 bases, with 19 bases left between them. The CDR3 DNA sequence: TGTGCCAGCAGCTCCAGCGGGTATATTAGCGCCGGGGAGCTGTTTTTT. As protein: CASSSSGYISAGELFF.

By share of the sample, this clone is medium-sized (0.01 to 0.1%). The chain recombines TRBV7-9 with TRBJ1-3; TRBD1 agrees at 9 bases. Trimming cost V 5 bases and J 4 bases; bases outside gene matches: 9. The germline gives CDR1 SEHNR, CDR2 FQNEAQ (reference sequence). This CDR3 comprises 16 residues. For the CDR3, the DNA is TGTGCCAGCAGCACCGGGACAGGGTATTTCGGAAACACCATATATTTT. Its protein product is CASSTGTGYFGNTIYF.

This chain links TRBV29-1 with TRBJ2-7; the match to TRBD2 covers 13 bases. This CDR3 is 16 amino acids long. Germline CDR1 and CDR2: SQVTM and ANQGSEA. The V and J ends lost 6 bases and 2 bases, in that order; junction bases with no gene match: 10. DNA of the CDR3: TGCAGCGTCGACCCGCCGGGACTAGCGGGACCCTACGAGCAGTACGTC. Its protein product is CSVDPPGLAGPYEQYV.

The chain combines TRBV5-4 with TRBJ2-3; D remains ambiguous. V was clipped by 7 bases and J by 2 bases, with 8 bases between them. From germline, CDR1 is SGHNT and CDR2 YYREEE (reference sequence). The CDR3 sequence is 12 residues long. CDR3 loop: CASREDTDTQYF. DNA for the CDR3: TGTGCCAGCCGTGAGGACACAGATACGCAGTATTTT. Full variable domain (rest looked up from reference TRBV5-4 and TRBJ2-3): ETGVTQSPTHLIKTRGQQVTLRCSSQSGHNTVSWYQQALGQGPQFIFQYYREEENGRGNFPPRFSGLQFPNYSSELNVNALELDDSALYLCASREDTDTQYFGPGTRLTVL.

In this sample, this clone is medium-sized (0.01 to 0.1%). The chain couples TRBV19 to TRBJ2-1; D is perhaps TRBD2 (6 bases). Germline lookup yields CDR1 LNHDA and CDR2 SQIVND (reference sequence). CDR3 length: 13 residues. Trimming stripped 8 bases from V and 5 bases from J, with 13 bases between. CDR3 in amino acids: CASGLSSHNEQFF. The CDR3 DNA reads TGTGCCAGTGGACTATCTTCTCACAATGAGCAGTTCTTC.

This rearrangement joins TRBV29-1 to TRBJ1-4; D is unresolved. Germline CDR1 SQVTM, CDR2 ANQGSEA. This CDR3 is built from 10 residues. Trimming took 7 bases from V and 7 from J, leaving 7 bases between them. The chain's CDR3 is CSGWAEKLFF. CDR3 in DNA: TGCAGCGGGTGGGCTGAAAAACTGTTTTTT.

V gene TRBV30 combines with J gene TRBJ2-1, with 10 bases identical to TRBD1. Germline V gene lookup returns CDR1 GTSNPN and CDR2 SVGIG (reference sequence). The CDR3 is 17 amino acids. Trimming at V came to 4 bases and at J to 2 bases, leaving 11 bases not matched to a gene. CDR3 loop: CAWTAGPGTGAYNEQFF. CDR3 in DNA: TGTGCCTGGACCGCAGGGCCCGGGACAGGGGCCTACAATGAGCAGTTCTTC. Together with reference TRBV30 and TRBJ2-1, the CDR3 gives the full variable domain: SQTIHQWPATLVQPVGSPLSLECTVEGTSNPNLYWYRQAAGRGLQLLFYSVGIGQISSEVPQNLSASRPQDRQFILSSKKLLLSDSGFYLCAWTAGPGTGAYNEQFFGPGTRLTVL.

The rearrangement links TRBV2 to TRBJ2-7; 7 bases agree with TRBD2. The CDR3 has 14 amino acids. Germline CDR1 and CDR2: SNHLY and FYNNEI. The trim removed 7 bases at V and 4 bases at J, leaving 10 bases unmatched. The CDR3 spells CASTMMREGYEQYF. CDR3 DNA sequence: TGTGCCAGCACGATGATGAGGGAGGGATACGAGCAGTACTTC.

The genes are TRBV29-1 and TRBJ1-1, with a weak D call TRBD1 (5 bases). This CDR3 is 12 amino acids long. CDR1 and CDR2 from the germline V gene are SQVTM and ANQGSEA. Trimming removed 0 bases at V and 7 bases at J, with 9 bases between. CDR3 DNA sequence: TGCAGCGTTGAAGAGGGGGGGAGTGAAGCTTTCTTT. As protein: CSVEEGGSEAFF.

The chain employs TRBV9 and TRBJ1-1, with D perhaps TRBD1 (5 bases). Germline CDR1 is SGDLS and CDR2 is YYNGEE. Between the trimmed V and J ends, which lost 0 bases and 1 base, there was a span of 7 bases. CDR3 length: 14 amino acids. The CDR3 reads CASSVAQGNTEAFF. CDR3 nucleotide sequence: TGTGCCAGCAGCGTAGCTCAGGGGAACACTGAAGCTTTCTTT.

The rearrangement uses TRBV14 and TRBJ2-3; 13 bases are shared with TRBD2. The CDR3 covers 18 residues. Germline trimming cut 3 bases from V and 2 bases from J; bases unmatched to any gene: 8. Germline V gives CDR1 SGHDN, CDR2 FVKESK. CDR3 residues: CASSHFGTSGTNTDTQYF. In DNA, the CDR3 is TGTGCCAGCAGCCACTTCGGGACTAGCGGGACCAACACAGATACGCAGTATTTT.